Below are 32 T cell receptor beta chains sequenced from a single sample in a study of shared clonotypes between healthy human individuals. The assay was immunoSEQ multiplex PCR, and TCRdb's table has in-frame clones only and misses some. The table includes 1,100,000 or so clones, about 80% detected once. Sequenced input: memory CD4+ T cells from PBMCs. Subset of the sample: CD45RA-negative fraction. These receptors were taken from a man between 18 and 29 years old in good health. Some clones in this sample may be carry-over from other donors' samples.

The chain combines TRBV27 with TRBJ1-2, with TRBD1 identical over 7 bases. The CDR3 has 13 amino acids. Germline trimming cut 6 bases from V and 12 bases from J; bases unmatched to any gene: 13. Germline CDR1 reads MNHEY; CDR2 reads SMNVEV (reference sequence). CDR3 residues: CASSPLQGFRNTF. CDR3 DNA sequence: TGTGCCAGCAGCCCCCTACAGGGGTTTAGGAACACCTTC.

V gene TRBV5-1 combines with J gene TRBJ1-1; TRBD1 aligns across 11 bases. Germline assignment: CDR1 SGHRS and CDR2 YFSETQ. Trimming cost V 4 bases and J 3 bases; bases outside gene matches: 5. This CDR3 comprises 15 residues. CDR3 region: CASSEGQGGYTEAFF. The CDR3 bases are TGCGCCAGCAGCGAGGGACAGGGGGGATACACTGAAGCTTTCTTT.

This chain uses TRBV27 with TRBJ1-1; no reliable D call. Germline CDR1 is MNHEY and CDR2 is SMNVEV (reference sequence). The CDR3 has 14 residues. The V end lost 1 base, the J end lost 2 bases, and 8 bases lay between the germline ends. The DNA for the CDR3 is TGTGCCAGCAGTTTATTGCCGGGAAACACTGAAGCTTTCTTT. Translated: CASSLLPGNTEAFF.

The rearrangement links TRBV2 to TRBJ1-4; D not resolved. CDR3 length: 12 residues. Germline V CDR1 and CDR2: SNHLY, FYNNEI. V gave up 6 bases and J gave up 8 bases, with 10 bases separating them. The CDR3 loop is CASRKGWEKLFF. The DNA for the CDR3 is TGTGCCAGCAGAAAGGGCTGGGAAAAACTGTTTTTT.

The chain links TRBV5-6 to TRBJ2-7; D is unresolved. The germline V gene has CDR1 SGHDT and CDR2 YYEEEE. V gave up 0 bases and J gave up 0 bases, with 16 bases separating them. This CDR3 is 17 amino acids long. The CDR3 loop is CASSLVGLMGSSYEQYF. In DNA, the CDR3 is TGTGCCAGCAGCTTGGTAGGTCTTATGGGAAGCTCCTACGAGCAGTACTTC.

The chain joins TRBV5-4 to TRBJ2-5; TRBD2 agrees at 11 bases. The J call may be faulty, since TRBJ2-7 better matches the DNA end. There are 14 residues in the CDR3. CDR1 is SGHNT and CDR2 is YYREEE in the germline V gene (reference sequence). The DNA of the CDR3 is TGTGCCAGCAGCTCCCGAGGACTAGCGGGCGAGCAGTACTTC. Protein product: CASSSRGLAGEQYF.

This clone appeared a single time. Other DNA sequences from this sample encode an identical CDR3 as well. This chain connects TRBV18 to TRBJ2-5, with unresolved D. Trimming took 3 bases from V and 5 from J, leaving 4 bases between them. The CDR3 totals 11 residues. The V gene's germline CDR1 is KGHSH and CDR2 LQKENI. CDR3 amino acids: CASSPRETQYF. The CDR3 region has the DNA TGTGCCAGCTCACCCCGGGAGACCCAGTACTTC.

The chain employs TRBV20-1 and TRBJ1-2; no definite D call. The CDR3 length is 11 residues. Germline lookup yields CDR1 DFQATT and CDR2 SNEGSKA (reference sequence). V was cut by 2 bases and J by 3 bases, with 4 bases left in between. The CDR3 DNA follows: TGCAGTGCTAGACAGTACTATGGCTACACCTTC. Its translation is CSARQYYGYTF.

The J gene is TRBJ1-5, the V gene TRBV7-8; unclear D gene. The CDR3 covers 14 residues. Trimming removed 5 bases at V and 10 bases at J, with 18 bases between. CDR1 is SGHVS, CDR2 FQNEAQ, per germline. The CDR3 loop reads CASSLTLKGSPQHF. The CDR3 DNA follows: TGTGCCAGCAGCCTTACCTTAAAAGGAAGTCCCCAGCATTTT. The whole variable domain, remainder taken from reference TRBV7-8 and TRBJ1-5, is GAGVSQSPRYKVAKRGQDVALRCDPISGHVSLFWYQQALGQGPEFLTYFQNEAQLDKSGLPSDRFFAERPEGSVSTLKIQRTQQEDSAVYLCASSLTLKGSPQHFGDGTRLSIL.

CDR3 bases: TGTGCCAGCAGCTTTGGGGGCCCTCGGGATGGAAACACCATATATTTT. This codes for CASSFGGPRDGNTIYF. V is TRBV7-9 and J is TRBJ1-3; a weak D match, TRBD1 (6 bases). The CDR3 is 16 residues long. V lost 3 bases, J lost 3 bases, and 15 bases lay in between. Germline V gene sequence: CDR1 SEHNR, CDR2 FQNEAQ (reference sequence). Complete variable domain (other parts from reference TRBV7-9 and TRBJ1-3): DTGVSQNPRHKITKRGQNVTFRCDPISEHNRLYWYRQTLGQGPEFLTYFQNEAQLEKSRLLSDRFSAERPKGSFSTLEIQRTEQGDSAMYLCASSFGGPRDGNTIYFGEGSWLTVV.

The chain combines TRBV7-7 with TRBJ2-5; 10 bases align to TRBD1. CDR1 is SSHAT and CDR2 is FNYEAQ in the germline V gene (reference sequence). The CDR3 totals 14 residues. Germline trimming cut 5 bases from V and 5 bases from J; bases unmatched to any gene: 5. The CDR3 loop is CASSHGQGGETQYF. Here the CDR3 DNA reads TGTGCCAGCAGCCATGGACAGGGGGGTGAGACCCAGTACTTC.

This clone was picked up a small number of times. This chain connects TRBV6-1 to TRBJ2-7; TRBD1 is a possible D gene (6 bases). The germline V and J ends were trimmed by 3 bases and 4 bases, with 16 bases remaining between them. Germline V CDR1 and CDR2: MNHNS, SASEGT. This CDR3 contains 15 residues. The CDR3 reads CASSELGFGTYEQYF. The CDR3 nucleotides read TGTGCCAGCAGTGAGTTGGGGTTTGGGACATACGAGCAGTACTTC.

The table lists this clone with a few counts. The V call is TRBV19, the J call TRBJ1-6; a possible D gene is TRBD1 (6 bases). CDR1 and CDR2 from the germline V gene are LNHDA and SQIVND (reference sequence). Trimming took off 7 bases at V and 0 bases at J, with 13 bases between the two ends. The CDR3 is 16 residues long. The CDR3 is CASTGDRSSYNSPLHF. In nucleotides, the CDR3 is TGTGCCAGTACAGGTGACAGGAGCTCCTATAATTCACCCCTCCACTTT. The whole variable domain, remainder taken from reference TRBV19 and TRBJ1-6, is DGGITQSPKYLFRKEGQNVTLSCEQNLNHDAMYWYRQDPGQGLRLIYYSQIVNDFQKGDIAEGYSVSREKKESFPLTVTSAQKNPTAFYLCASTGDRSSYNSPLHFGNGTRLTVT.

The V and J genes are TRBV27 and TRBJ1-4, with D tentatively TRBD1 (5 bases). Trimming left V 5 bases short and J 5 bases short, with 15 bases between. CDR3 length: 15 residues. The germline gives CDR1 MNHEY, CDR2 SMNVEV (reference sequence). The CDR3 bases are TGTGCCAGCAGTCCGTGGGGGAGTTGGAATGAAAAACTGTTTTTT. It is translated as CASSPWGSWNEKLFF.

This clone was found once. The rearrangement joins TRBV7-9 to TRBJ2-2; no clear D gene. Germline CDR1 SEHNR, CDR2 FQNEAQ (reference sequence). CDR3 length: 11 amino acids. V was trimmed by 9 bases and J by 4 bases, leaving 6 bases between them. CDR3 amino acids: CASQTTGELFF. Here the CDR3 DNA reads TGTGCCAGTCAAACCACCGGGGAGCTGTTTTTT.

The chain employs TRBV5-1 and TRBJ1-2; possible D gene TRBD1, 5 bases. In germline, CDR1 is SGHRS, CDR2 YFSETQ. V gave up 4 bases and J gave up 2 bases, with 15 bases separating them. The CDR3 contains 15 residues. The CDR3 loop is CASSLGGDQNYGYTF. For the CDR3, the DNA is TGCGCCAGCAGCCTCGGGGGGGATCAAAACTATGGCTACACCTTC.

The chain has TRBV21-1 and TRBJ1-3. TRBV21-1 is designated a pseudogene. The CDR3 is 14 amino acids. The CDR3 DNA sequence: TGTGCCTCGAACGGGACCGCACCTGGAAACACCATATATTTT. Protein: CASNGTAPGNTIYF.

This clone was seen ten or more times. The chain combines TRBV6-4 with TRBJ2-1; 12 bases fit TRBD2. Unmatched junction bases numbered 4, after V lost 2 bases and J lost 8 bases. Germline CDR1 MRHNA, CDR2 SNTAGT. This CDR3 comprises 15 residues. CDR3 protein: CASSDRLAGGDEQFF. The CDR3 DNA is TGTGCCAGCAGTGACCGTCTAGCGGGAGGGGATGAGCAGTTCTTC.

The DNA for the CDR3 is TGTGCCAGCAGCTTAGGTGGCGGGAGGGCCCATAATGAGCAGTTCTTC. Translating it yields CASSLGGGRAHNEQFF. The chain is built from TRBV11-3 and TRBJ2-1, with 9 bases fitting TRBD2. After removal of 1 base from V and 7 bases from J, the junction contained 8 bases not matched to a gene. Germline-derived CDR1 and CDR2 are SGHNT and YENEEA. The CDR3 contains 16 residues.

V and J are TRBV20-1 and TRBJ2-5, with D unresolved. CDR1 and CDR2 from the germline V gene are DFQATT and SNEGSKA (reference sequence). This CDR3 comprises 10 residues. V lost 7 bases to trimming and J lost 5 bases, with 8 bases between them. The CDR3 loop is CSGTTETQYF. As DNA, the CDR3 is TGCAGTGGCACTACGGAGACCCAGTACTTC.

In DNA, the CDR3 is TGCGCCAGCGGAGAGACAGGACTGGGGAGGGAAAAACTGTTTTTT. Amino acids: CASGETGLGREKLFF. This sequence joins TRBV5-1 and TRBJ1-4; weak D call: TRBD1 (6 bases). Between the trimmed V and J ends, which lost 7 bases and 8 bases, there was a span of 21 bases. Germline CDR1 reads SGHRS; CDR2 reads YFSETQ. The CDR3 loop spans 15 amino acids.

V is TRBV5-1 and J is TRBJ1-3; tentative D call: TRBD1 (6 bases). Germline values: CDR1 SGHRS, CDR2 YFSETQ. The ends were cut back, 0 bases at V and 8 bases at J, with 12 bases in the middle. The CDR3 has 14 amino acids. The CDR3 DNA reads TGCGCCAGCAGCTTGGGAACAGGGAGAGACACCATATATTTT. Protein product: CASSLGTGRDTIYF.

The chain links TRBV6-5 to TRBJ1-1; tentatively, D is TRBD1 (5 bases). The CDR3 loop spans 15 amino acids. The germline gives CDR1 MNHEY, CDR2 SVGAGI. The ends were cut back, 6 bases at V and 2 bases at J, with 16 bases in the middle. CDR3 nucleotide sequence: TGTGCCAGCAGAAACAGGACAATTGGAAACACTGAAGCTTTCTTT. Encoded protein: CASRNRTIGNTEAFF.

V and J are TRBV6-1 and TRBJ2-3; 7 positions match TRBD2. The CDR3 runs to 15 residues. Germline lookup yields CDR1 MNHNS and CDR2 SASEGT. After removal of 3 bases from V and 0 bases from J, the junction contained 3 bases not matched to a gene. In DNA form, the CDR3 reads TGTGCCAGCAGTGACTGGCGGGGGAGCACAGATACGCAGTATTTT. Protein product: CASSDWRGSTDTQYF.

The chain combines TRBV11-3 with TRBJ2-1, with D perhaps TRBD1 or TRBD2 (5 bases each). Germline loops: CDR1 SGHNT, CDR2 YENEEA. This CDR3 is 15 amino acids long. Trimming stripped 3 bases from V and 0 bases from J, with 9 bases between. The DNA of the CDR3 is TGTGCCAGCAGCTTCCGGGACGGCTCCTACAATGAGCAGTTCTTC. Translated, it gives CASSFRDGSYNEQFF.

The chain carries TRBV29-1 and TRBJ2-3, with 7 bases lining up with TRBD2. Losses at the gene ends were 1 base for V and 6 bases for J; bases not matched to a gene: 4. CDR1 and CDR2 (germline): SQVTM, ANQGSEA. The CDR3 is made up of 13 amino acids. CDR3 sequence reads: CSVEVETSDTQYF. As DNA, the CDR3 is TGCAGCGTTGAAGTGGAGACTAGCGATACGCAGTATTTT.

The chain has TRBV5-1 and TRBJ1-3, with D maybe TRBD1 (5 bases). Germline-derived CDR1 and CDR2 are SGHRS and YFSETQ. Trimming left V 5 bases short and J 3 bases short, with 12 bases between. This CDR3 has 14 residues. The CDR3 coding sequence is TGCGCCAGCAGAAGGGACGAGGGTGGAAACACCATATATTTT. Its translation: CASRRDEGGNTIYF.

This chain connects TRBV29-1 to TRBJ1-2; a possible D gene is TRBD1 (6 bases). Looked up from germline, CDR1 is SQVTM and CDR2 is ANQGSEA. The CDR3 extends over 12 amino acids. V dropped 5 bases and J dropped 4 bases, with 11 bases sitting between them. The CDR3 is CSVKGGTYGYTF. The DNA for the CDR3 is TGCAGCGTTAAAGGGGGTACCTATGGCTACACCTTC.

This clone has just one count. The genes are TRBV7-9 and TRBJ1-4; possible D gene TRBD1, 5 bases. V shed 8 bases and J shed 4 bases, with 11 bases lying between them. The CDR3 has 13 residues. In germline, CDR1 is SEHNR, CDR2 FQNEAQ (reference sequence). CDR3 residues: CASWDGLNEKLFF. CDR3 nucleotides: TGTGCCAGCTGGGACGGACTTAATGAAAAACTGTTTTTT.

The rearrangement uses TRBV5-1 and TRBJ2-2; either TRBD1 or TRBD2 may fit D (5 bases each). The CDR3 loop spans 16 amino acids. Germline-derived CDR1 and CDR2 are SGHRS and YFSETQ. V shed 4 bases and J shed 3 bases, with 16 bases lying between them. CDR3 in DNA: TGCGCCAGCAGCCCCCAAGGGACCCCTGACACCGGGGAGCTGTTTTTT. Translating gives CASSPQGTPDTGELFF.

The rearrangement uses TRBV14 and TRBJ2-2; D remains unclear. This CDR3 spans 16 amino acids. Trimming removed 8 bases from V and 1 base from J, with 17 bases in between. Looked up from germline, CDR1 is SGHDN and CDR2 is FVKESK. The CDR3 spells CASQARKTENTGELFF. DNA of the CDR3: TGTGCCAGCCAAGCACGGAAGACGGAGAACACCGGGGAGCTGTTTTTT.

V is TRBV4-2 and J is TRBJ2-7; unclear D gene. The CDR3 consists of 15 residues. From germline, CDR1 is LGHNA and CDR2 YNFKEQ. V was pared by 1 base and J by 1 base, with 11 bases between. The CDR3 nucleotides read TGTGCCAGCAGCCAAGCGAGCGACTTTTCCTACGAGCAGTACTTC. Its protein is CASSQASDFSYEQYF.